The entry below gives a single T cell receptor (beta chain) sequence along with its context. The antigen remains unidentified. Sequencing targeted expressed TCRB transcripts, as all isolated RNA had been reverse transcribed. Repertoires were generated with immunoSEQ multiplex PCR, while TCRdb's copy carries only in-frame clones and drops some. Found here are roughly 300,000 clones, around 13% of them singletons; the top ten hold roughly 7%. This CDR3 comprises 16 residues. The germline CDR1 and CDR2 sequences are LNHDA and SQIVND (reference sequence). This sample is part of a study of beta chain features in type 1 diabetes. Study-wide points: There was a moderate but significant shortening of TCRB CDR3s in all four CD4+ subsets of Type 1 diabetes patients. Patients with type 1 diabetes showed fewer VDJ junction insertions and more deletions.

V gene TRBV19 combines with J gene TRBJ1-1; TRBD1 aligns across 10 bases. The clonotype was recovered from a man in his thirties or forties in good health. The sequenced material came from central memory CD4+ T cells from blood. CDR3 sequence: CATNTRDRGYYTEAFF. The CDR3, as DNA: TGTGCTACAAACACCCGGGACAGGGGCTACTACACTGAAGCTTTCTTT.